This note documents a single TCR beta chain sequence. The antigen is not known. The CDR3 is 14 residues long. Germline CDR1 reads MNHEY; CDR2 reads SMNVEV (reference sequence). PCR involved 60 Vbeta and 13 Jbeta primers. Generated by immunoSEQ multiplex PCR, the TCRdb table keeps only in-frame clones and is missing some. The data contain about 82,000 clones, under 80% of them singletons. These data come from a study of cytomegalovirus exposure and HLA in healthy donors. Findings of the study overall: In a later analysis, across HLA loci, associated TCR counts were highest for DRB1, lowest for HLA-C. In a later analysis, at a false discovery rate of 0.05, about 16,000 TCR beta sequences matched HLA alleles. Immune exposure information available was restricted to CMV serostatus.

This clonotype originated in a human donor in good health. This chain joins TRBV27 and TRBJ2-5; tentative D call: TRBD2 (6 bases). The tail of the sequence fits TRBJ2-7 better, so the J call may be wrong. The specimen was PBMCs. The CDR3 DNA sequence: TGTGCCAGCAGTTTAGGTCTGGGAGGATACGAGCAGTACTTC. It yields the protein CASSLGLGGYEQYF.